Following are 26 T cell receptor beta chains from one sample sequenced in a study of shared clonotypes between healthy human individuals. In the naive CD8 group, cells lacked CD45RO and were positively selected for CCR7, so terminally differentiated effector memory CD45RA+ cells were left out. Some clones are missing from TCRdb's copy, which holds only in-frame ones; the method was immunoSEQ multiplex PCR. This repertoire shows approximately 2,200,000 clones, about 93% found once; its top ten account for about 1.5%. Sample: naive CD8+ T cells from PBMCs. The receptor set was obtained from a man younger than 35 in good health. Some clones in this sample may be carry-over from other donors' samples.

The chain carries TRBV19 and TRBJ1-1, with no clear D. This CDR3 contains 14 residues. Germline values: CDR1 LNHDA, CDR2 SQIVND (reference sequence). Trimming shortened V by 2 bases and J by 1 base, and 8 bases separated the two germline ends. CDR3 region: CASSIISENTEAFF. Here the CDR3 DNA reads TGTGCCAGTAGTATAATTTCAGAGAACACTGAAGCTTTCTTT.

This clone appeared once. The V and J genes are TRBV9 and TRBJ2-3; 11 bases fit TRBD2. V gave up 5 bases and J gave up 0 bases; unmatched junction bases: 5. Per germline, CDR1 SGDLS and CDR2 YYNGEE. The CDR3 length is 16 residues. The CDR3 loop reads CASSKGLAGSTDTQYF. In DNA, the CDR3 is TGTGCCAGCAGTAAAGGACTAGCGGGCAGCACAGATACGCAGTATTTT.

J is TRBJ1-5 and V is TRBV7-9; D not certain. V lost 6 bases and J lost 6, with 18 bases in between. Germline V gene lookup returns CDR1 SEHNR and CDR2 FQNEAQ (reference sequence). This CDR3 contains 15 residues. The CDR3 DNA reads TGTGCCAGCAGTCATGGACCGGAGCGGGGTCAGCCCCAGCATTTT. Translation: CASSHGPERGQPQHF.

The chain is built from TRBV5-1 and TRBJ2-7, with 7 nucleotides matching TRBD2. There are 16 residues in the CDR3. V shed 0 bases, J shed 5 bases, and the junction held 11 bases outside the gene matches. CDR1 and CDR2 (germline): SGHRS, YFSETQ. This CDR3 is CASSLAFGGEGHEQYF. The CDR3 region has the DNA TGCGCCAGCAGCTTGGCCTTTGGCGGGGAGGGCCACGAGCAGTACTTC. Full variable domain (outside the CDR3, taken from reference TRBV5-1 and TRBJ2-7): KAGVTQTPRYLIKTRGQQVTLSCSPISGHRSVSWYQQTPGQGLQFLFEYFSETQRNKGNFPGRFSGRQFSNSRSEMNVSTLELGDSALYLCASSLAFGGEGHEQYFGPGTRLTVT.

To note about this clone: The sample holds other DNA sequences that translate to the same CDR3. The genes are TRBV10-3 and TRBJ2-1; D is unresolved. This CDR3 is 14 amino acids long. V lost 2 bases and J 0 bases, leaving 5 bases between the germline ends. Per germline, CDR1 ENHRY and CDR2 SYGVKD. CDR3 nucleotide sequence: TGTGCCATCAGTGAGGGATCCTCCTACAATGAGCAGTTCTTC. Protein product: CAISEGSSYNEQFF.

This chain uses TRBV28 with TRBJ2-5, with D possibly matching TRBD2 (6 bases). V was shortened by 3 bases and J by 7 bases, with 21 bases between the two germline ends. Germline lookup yields CDR1 MDHEN and CDR2 SYDVKM. The CDR3 has 16 amino acids. The CDR3 bases are TGTGCCAGCAGTTTTCTTTACGGGAGAAGTAGCGGGACCCAGTACTTC. Its protein is CASSFLYGRSSGTQYF. Filled out from reference TRBV28 and TRBJ2-5, the complete variable domain reads DVKVTQSSRYLVKRTGEKVFLECVQDMDHENMFWYRQDPGLGLRLIYFSYDVKMKEKGDIPEGYSVSREKKERFSLILESASTNQTSMYLCASSFLYGRSSGTQYFGPGTRLLVL.

J is TRBJ2-2 and V is TRBV7-9; TRBD2 might be the D (6 bases). The V and J ends lost 5 bases and 6 bases respectively, with 16 bases between them. The CDR3 is 15 residues long. Germline values: CDR1 SEHNR, CDR2 FQNEAQ (reference sequence). CDR3 amino acids: CASSPALAAAGELFF. The CDR3 nucleotides read TGTGCCAGCAGCCCCGCACTAGCAGCCGCCGGGGAGCTGTTTTTT.

The CDR3 loop is CASSLVVSTSGHSYEQYF. CDR3 coding DNA: TGTGCCAGCAGCTTAGTCGTCAGCACTTCGGGGCACTCCTACGAGCAGTACTTC. V gene TRBV7-9 combines with J gene TRBJ2-7; the D call may be TRBD1 or TRBD2 (5 bases each). Trimming cost V 1 base and J 0 bases, with 19 bases left between them. Germline CDR1 SEHNR, CDR2 FQNEAQ (reference sequence). The CDR3 is 18 residues long.

About this clone: Other DNA sequences within the sample encode an identical CDR3. The chain uses TRBV7-9 and TRBJ2-1; D is unresolved. The CDR3 is 12 residues long. Trimming removed 3 bases at V and 5 bases at J, with 5 bases between. Germline V CDR1 and CDR2: SEHNR, FQNEAQ (reference sequence). The CDR3 sequence is CASSFGDNEQFF. DNA for the CDR3: TGTGCCAGCAGCTTTGGGGACAATGAGCAGTTCTTC.

The sample holds one count of this clone. The CDR3 reads CASSLMGQGNTIYF. CDR3 DNA: TGTGCCAGCAGTTTGATGGGACAGGGGAATACCATATATTTT. V gene TRBV28 combines with J gene TRBJ1-3, with 10 bases lining up with TRBD1. CDR1 is MDHEN, CDR2 SYDVKM, per germline. Trimming cost V 3 bases and J 10 bases; bases outside gene matches: 6. CDR3 size: 14 residues.

In this sample, this clone turned up once. The chain is built from TRBV7-9 and TRBJ2-3; TRBD2 is a possible D gene (5 bases). The CDR3 is 14 amino acids. The V gene's germline CDR1 is SEHNR and CDR2 FQNEAQ (reference sequence). V lost 5 bases and J lost 1, with 10 bases in between. This CDR3 reads CASSGRRGTDTQYF. CDR3 nucleotide sequence: TGTGCCAGCAGCGGTCGGCGGGGCACAGATACGCAGTATTTT.

J is TRBJ2-1 and V is TRBV7-2; 7 bases agree with TRBD2. This CDR3 has 14 amino acids. Trimming cost V 5 bases and J 8 bases; bases outside gene matches: 9. The germline V gene encodes CDR1 SGHTA and CDR2 FQGNSA. This CDR3 is CASSAGLVVYEQFF. Written as DNA, the CDR3 is TGTGCCAGCAGCGCAGGACTAGTCGTCTATGAGCAGTTCTTC.

Here the CDR3 DNA reads TGTGCCAGCAGCTCAGCCGCCCGGGACGCGGGTTATAATCAGCCCCAGCATTTT. It encodes CASSSAARDAGYNQPQHF. The rearrangement joins TRBV27 to TRBJ1-5; possibly TRBD1 for D (5 bases). The germline V and J ends were trimmed by 6 bases and 4 bases, with 25 bases remaining between them. CDR3 length equals 18 residues. Germline V gene data show CDR1 as MNHEY and CDR2 as SMNVEV (reference sequence).

With regard to this clone: This specimen includes other DNA sequences encoding the same CDR3. The CDR3 spells CASRTGTASYEQYF. The CDR3 region has the DNA TGTGCCAGCAGGACCGGGACAGCTAGTTACGAGCAGTACTTC. The genes are TRBV27 and TRBJ2-7; 7 bases agree with TRBD1. With 6 bases clipped from V and 4 bases from J, the junction kept 9 bases outside the gene matches. The CDR3 spans 14 residues. CDR1 and CDR2 (germline): MNHEY, SMNVEV (reference sequence).

This chain joins TRBV28 and TRBJ1-3, with 7 nucleotides matching TRBD1. The germline CDR1 and CDR2 sequences are MDHEN and SYDVKM. The V segment lost 8 bases and the J segment 0 bases; nucleotides outside the gene matches: 13. This CDR3 is built from 17 residues. Here the CDR3 reads CASGWRGTARSGNTIYF. As DNA, the CDR3 is TGTGCCAGCGGATGGCGGGGGACAGCCCGCTCTGGAAACACCATATATTTT. The full variable domain, rest sourced from reference TRBV28 and TRBJ1-3, is DVKVTQSSRYLVKRTGEKVFLECVQDMDHENMFWYRQDPGLGLRLIYFSYDVKMKEKGDIPEGYSVSREKKERFSLILESASTNQTSMYLCASGWRGTARSGNTIYFGEGSWLTVV.

The gene calls are TRBV29-1 and TRBJ2-7, with TRBD1 identical over 7 bases. Germline assignment: CDR1 SQVTM and CDR2 ANQGSEA. The V gene end was trimmed by 7 bases and the J gene end by 2 bases; junction bases not matched to a gene: 5. This CDR3 spans 12 amino acids. The DNA of the CDR3 is TGCAGCGGGACAGGACCTACCTACGAGCAGTACTTC. Protein sequence: CSGTGPTYEQYF.

The chain employs TRBV7-8 and TRBJ2-5; 12 bases map to TRBD1. Trimming cost V 6 bases and J 1 base; bases outside gene matches: 12. CDR3 size: 18 residues. Germline V gene data show CDR1 as SGHVS and CDR2 as FQNEAQ. The CDR3 spells CASRSNPGQGATQETQYF. The CDR3 DNA is TGTGCCAGCAGGTCAAATCCGGGACAGGGGGCGACCCAAGAGACCCAGTACTTC.

This chain connects TRBV27 to TRBJ2-7; D not resolved. Germline V lookup: CDR1 MNHEY, CDR2 SMNVEV (reference sequence). Deletions cut 5 bases from V and 0 bases from J, with 14 bases between. The CDR3 is made up of 15 amino acids. CDR3 nucleotides: TGTGCCAGCAGTCACCTGTGGAACATCTCCTACGAGCAGTACTTC. It codes for CASSHLWNISYEQYF.

CDR3 nucleotide sequence: TGTGCCAGCAGCCCAGGACAGGGGTACACTGAAGCTTTCTTT. Translating gives CASSPGQGYTEAFF. The chain uses TRBV2 and TRBJ1-1; TRBD1 aligns across 9 bases. J was trimmed by 3 bases and V by 6 bases; bases with no gene match: 5. Germline V CDR1 and CDR2: SNHLY, FYNNEI. The CDR3 length is 14 residues.

J is TRBJ2-7 and V is TRBV2; TRBD1 matches at 8 bases. The trim removed 6 bases at V and 7 bases at J, leaving 17 bases unmatched. CDR3 length equals 16 residues. Per germline, CDR1 SNHLY and CDR2 FYNNEI. The CDR3 spells CASSTPLAGGAREQYF. As DNA, the CDR3 is TGTGCCAGCAGCACCCCCCTAGCAGGGGGCGCGAGGGAGCAGTACTTC.

The rearrangement links TRBV10-2 to TRBJ2-3; D perhaps matches TRBD2 (6 bases). This CDR3 comprises 14 residues. V lost 5 bases and J 1 base, leaving 10 bases between the germline ends. Germline loops: CDR1 WSHSY, CDR2 SAAADI. CDR3 region: CASSRSGGTDTQYF. In DNA form, the CDR3 reads TGCGCCAGCAGTCGTTCGGGAGGCACAGATACGCAGTATTTT.

This clone was observed once. The chain is built from TRBV7-9 and TRBJ2-3, with 12 bases identical to TRBD1. The V segment lost 5 bases and the J segment 2 bases; nucleotides outside the gene matches: 5. From germline, CDR1 is SEHNR and CDR2 FQNEAQ (reference sequence). CDR3 length equals 16 residues. The CDR3 spells CASSQGTGGLTDTQYF. CDR3 nucleotides: TGTGCCAGCAGCCAAGGGACAGGGGGCCTCACAGATACGCAGTATTTT.

The CDR3 protein is CASSVGTSEETQYF. CDR3 in DNA: TGTGCCAGCAGCGTAGGGACTAGCGAAGAGACCCAGTACTTC. The chain couples TRBV9 to TRBJ2-5, with TRBD2 matching 9 bases. The CDR3 loop spans 14 amino acids. J gave up 3 bases and V 0 bases, and 0 bases lay outside the gene matches. Germline CDR1 reads SGDLS; CDR2 reads YYNGEE.

The J gene is TRBJ1-1, the V gene TRBV5-1; 9 bases align to TRBD1. V was pared by 4 bases and J by 0 bases, with 7 bases of the junction left unmatched. The CDR3 length is 16 residues. Per the germline V gene, CDR1 is SGHRS and CDR2 is YFSETQ. This CDR3 is CASSPGQGLMNTEAFF. In DNA form, the CDR3 reads TGCGCCAGCAGCCCTGGACAGGGGCTAATGAACACTGAAGCTTTCTTT.

The V call is TRBV4-1, the J call TRBJ2-5, with D unclear. V shed 1 base and J shed 3 bases, with 9 bases lying between them. The CDR3 is 14 amino acids. From germline, CDR1 is MGHRA and CDR2 YSYEKL. CDR3 protein: CASSQGLWEETQYF. The CDR3 coding sequence is TGCGCCAGCAGCCAAGGTCTCTGGGAAGAGACCCAGTACTTC.

J is TRBJ2-1 and V is TRBV6-6; TRBD2 matches 10 bases. The germline CDR1 and CDR2 sequences are MNHNY and SVGAGI (reference sequence). J gave up 1 base and V 7 bases, and 1 base lay outside the gene matches. The CDR3 length is 14 residues. The CDR3 region is CASTTSGSYNEQFF. For the CDR3, the DNA is TGTGCCAGCACGACTAGCGGGTCCTACAATGAGCAGTTCTTC.